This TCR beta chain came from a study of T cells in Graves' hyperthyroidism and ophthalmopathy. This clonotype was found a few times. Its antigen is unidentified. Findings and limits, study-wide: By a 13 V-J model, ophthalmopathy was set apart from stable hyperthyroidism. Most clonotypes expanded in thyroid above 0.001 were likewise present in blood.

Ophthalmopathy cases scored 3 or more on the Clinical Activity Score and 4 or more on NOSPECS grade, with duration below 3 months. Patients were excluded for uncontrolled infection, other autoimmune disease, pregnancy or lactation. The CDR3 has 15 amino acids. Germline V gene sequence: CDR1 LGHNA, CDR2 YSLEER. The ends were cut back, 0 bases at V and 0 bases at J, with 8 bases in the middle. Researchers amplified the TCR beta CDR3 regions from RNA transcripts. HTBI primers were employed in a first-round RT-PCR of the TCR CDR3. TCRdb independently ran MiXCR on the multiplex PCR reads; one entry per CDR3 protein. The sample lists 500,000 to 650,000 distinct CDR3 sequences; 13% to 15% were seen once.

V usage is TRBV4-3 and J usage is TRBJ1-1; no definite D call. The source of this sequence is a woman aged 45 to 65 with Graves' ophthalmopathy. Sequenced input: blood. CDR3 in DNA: TGCGCCAGCAGCCAAGATCTGAGGGTGAACACTGAAGCTTTCTTT. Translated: CASSQDLRVNTEAFF.